These 31 T cell receptor beta chains were sequenced from one sample in a study of human T cells and chemical hapten exposure. TCRdb called the RACE reads again in MiXCR, with one record for every CDR3 protein. Here the sample spans approximately 50,000 distinct CDR3 sequences, approximately 9.7% being singletons. Time point noted: pre-sensitization, week 0. The treatment denotes: therapeutic diphenylcyclopropenone sensitization with weekly scalp DPC. Total RNA extraction was carried out from unfractionated whole blood. The sample was whole blood, taken in connection with sensitization to the hapten diphenylcyclopropenone (DPC). These receptors were obtained from a woman in her 30s with alopecia areata. Some clones in this sample may be carry-over from other donors' samples.

The rearrangement links TRBV25-1 to TRBJ1-4; 7 bases fit TRBD1. The CDR3 loop spans 14 amino acids. With V trimmed by 4 bases and J by 8 bases, 7 bases remained unmatched. Germline loops: CDR1 MGHDK, CDR2 SYGVNS. DNA of the CDR3: TGTGCCAGCAGTGTGGGACAGCCCCCCGAAAAACTGTTTTTT. Amino acids: CASSVGQPPEKLFF.

This clonotype was seen ten or more times. The gene calls are TRBV5-4 and TRBJ1-4; maybe TRBD1 (5 bases). Trimming cost V 4 bases and J 8 bases, with 21 bases left between them. This CDR3 has 16 amino acids. Germline CDR1 and CDR2: SGHNT and YYREEE (reference sequence). CDR3 DNA sequence: TGTGCCAGCAGCCCCAAACCGCCCAGGGAGGCGGAAAAACTGTTTTTT. It encodes CASSPKPPREAEKLFF.

This clonotype occurred a few times. The genes are TRBV28 and TRBJ2-3; no firm D call. Trimming stripped 3 bases from V and 1 base from J, with 8 bases between. The CDR3 runs 14 residues. Germline lookup yields CDR1 MDHEN and CDR2 SYDVKM. The CDR3 loop reads CASSFVLGTDTQYF. As DNA, the CDR3 is TGTGCCAGCAGTTTTGTCCTCGGCACAGATACGCAGTATTTT.

This clonotype was recorded a few times. The genes are TRBV29-1 and TRBJ1-2, with 11 positions matching TRBD1. The J segment lost 13 bases and the V segment lost 6 bases, leaving 7 bases of the junction unmatched. The CDR3 consists of 11 residues. The germline V gene encodes CDR1 SQVTM and CDR2 ANQGSEA. The CDR3 sequence: CSVKGQGAVTF. The CDR3, as DNA: TGCAGCGTGAAAGGACAGGGGGCCGTCACCTTC. The full variable domain, completed using reference TRBV29-1 and TRBJ1-2, is SAVISQKPSRDICQRGTSLTIQCQVDSQVTMMFWYRQQPGQSLTLIATANQGSEATYESGFVIDKFPISRPNLTFSTLTVSNMSPEDSSIYLCSVKGQGAVTFGSGTRLTVV.

The chain joins TRBV25-1 to TRBJ2-5; the D call may be TRBD1 or TRBD2 (5 bases each). V was pared by 8 bases and J by 4 bases, with 23 bases between. In germline, CDR1 is MGHDK, CDR2 SYGVNS. The CDR3 extends over 16 amino acids. Here the CDR3 DNA reads TGTGCCAGCGGAGAGGCCGGGACCCATAATCGAGAGACCCAGTACTTC. Translating gives CASGEAGTHNRETQYF.

This clonotype was counted a few times. The chain employs TRBV5-1 and TRBJ2-5, with 8 bases that match TRBD1. V lost 1 base to trimming and J lost 5 bases; unmatched junction nucleotides: 7. Germline V CDR1 and CDR2: SGHRS, YFSETQ. The length of the CDR3 is 15 residues. CDR3 region: CASSLTDRETETQYF. The CDR3 DNA sequence: TGCGCCAGCAGCTTGACGGACAGGGAGACGGAGACCCAGTACTTC.

The sample holds many counts of this clonotype. The chain combines TRBV20-1 with TRBJ1-4; TRBD1 agrees at 9 bases. The CDR3 spans 22 residues. V trimming: 6 bases; J trimming: 0 bases; junction bases outside the gene matches: 26. Germline CDR1 reads DFQATT; CDR2 reads SNEGSKA (reference sequence). In DNA, the CDR3 is TGCAGTGCAACGGAGGACAGGGGAATATCTTTTACTGTGAGGTCAACTAATGAAAAACTGTTTTTT. Protein product: CSATEDRGISFTVRSTNEKLFF.

This rearrangement joins TRBV19 to TRBJ2-1; 8 bases are shared with TRBD2. Germline trimming cut 7 bases from V and 9 bases from J; bases unmatched to any gene: 11. Germline CDR1 is LNHDA and CDR2 is SQIVND (reference sequence). The CDR3 covers 14 residues. This chain's CDR3 is CASKGAGVMGEQFF. The CDR3 bases are TGTGCCAGTAAGGGAGCGGGGGTCATGGGTGAGCAGTTCTTC.

The J gene is TRBJ1-2, the V gene TRBV28; TRBD1 might be the D (6 bases). Germline loops: CDR1 MDHEN, CDR2 SYDVKM. V gave up 8 bases and J gave up 2 bases, with 15 bases separating them. The CDR3 has 14 residues. The CDR3 region is CASGTSQWNYGYTF. The DNA of the CDR3 is TGTGCCAGCGGGACATCACAATGGAACTATGGCTACACCTTC.

This rearrangement joins TRBV7-8 to TRBJ2-5; no clear D. The germline gives CDR1 SGHVS, CDR2 FQNEAQ. V lost 5 bases, J lost 0 bases, and 7 bases lay in between. CDR3 length equals 13 residues. The CDR3 reads CASSPANQETQYF. The CDR3 nucleotides are TGTGCCAGCAGCCCCGCGAACCAAGAGACCCAGTACTTC.

V gene TRBV2 combines with J gene TRBJ2-3; 13 positions agree with TRBD2. Per germline, CDR1 SNHLY and CDR2 FYNNEI. This CDR3 has 18 amino acids. V trimming: 5 bases; J trimming: 1 base; junction bases outside the gene matches: 9. The CDR3 sequence: CASSRLAGGARGTDTQYF. CDR3 in DNA: TGTGCCAGCAGTAGACTAGCGGGGGGTGCCAGAGGCACAGATACGCAGTATTTT.

The chain has TRBV7-6 and TRBJ2-4; the D gene is possibly TRBD2 (6 bases). V lost 1 base to trimming and J lost 1 base, with 8 bases between them. CDR3 length: 15 amino acids. Germline V gene data show CDR1 as SGHVS and CDR2 as FNYEAQ. CDR3: CASSLDRGAKNIQYF. The CDR3 DNA sequence: TGTGCCAGCAGCTTAGACCGGGGGGCCAAAAACATTCAGTACTTC.

This clonotype rates as medium-sized. J is TRBJ1-1 and V is TRBV6-5, with D tentatively TRBD1 (5 bases). The CDR3 totals 14 residues. Deletions cut 2 bases from V and 10 bases from J, with 17 bases between. From germline, CDR1 is MNHEY and CDR2 SVGAGI. The DNA for the CDR3 is TGTGCCAGCAGTTACGGCGGGGGGGAAGGAGCAGCTTTCTTT. It is translated as CASSYGGGEGAAFF.

At least ten counts were recorded for this clonotype. V usage is TRBV5-1 and J usage is TRBJ2-7, with 10 bases identical to TRBD2. The junction had 10 bases not matched to a gene; V was cut back by 3 bases and J by 7 bases. CDR1 SGHRS and CDR2 YFSETQ come from the germline V gene. This CDR3 is 15 amino acids long. CDR3: CASSSSGGGRREQYF. CDR3 in DNA: TGCGCCAGCAGCTCCAGCGGGGGGGGAAGGAGGGAGCAGTACTTC.

This clonotype was detected only once. CDR3 sequence: CASSGVSASNTGELFF. The CDR3 DNA sequence: TGTGCCAGCTCCGGGGTAAGCGCCTCGAACACCGGGGAGCTGTTTTTT. V usage is TRBV18 and J usage is TRBJ2-2; a possible D gene is TRBD2 (5 bases). The V gene lost 6 bases and the J gene lost 0 bases, with 14 bases spanning the gap. CDR1 and CDR2 (germline): KGHSH, LQKENI. This CDR3 is 16 amino acids long.

This chain joins TRBV12-3 or TRBV12-4 and TRBJ1-5, with D tentatively TRBD1 (5 bases). This CDR3 comprises 12 residues. V lost 6 bases and J lost 4, with 7 bases in between. Here the CDR3 reads CASSEGNQPQHF. In DNA, the CDR3 is TGTGCCAGCAGCGAGGGGAATCAGCCCCAGCATTTT.

The table lists this clonotype with a few counts. CDR3 coding DNA: TGTGCCAGCACTCGGACAGGGTTCGGCTATGGCTACACCTTC. It translates to CASTRTGFGYGYTF. The rearrangement uses TRBV12-3 or TRBV12-4 and TRBJ1-2, with 8 bases identical to TRBD1. Trimming took 7 bases from V and 4 from J; bases not matched to a gene: 8. There are 14 residues in the CDR3.

This sequence joins TRBV30 and TRBJ1-5; no clear D gene. V was clipped by 1 base and J by 2 bases, with 12 bases between them. Germline CDR1 and CDR2: GTSNPN and SVGIG (reference sequence). CDR3 length: 15 amino acids. CDR3 region: CAWSGSLWGNQPQHF. Here the CDR3 DNA reads TGTGCCTGGAGTGGCAGTTTGTGGGGCAATCAGCCCCAGCATTTT.

V and J are TRBV7-9 and TRBJ2-3; the D gene is possibly TRBD2 (5 bases). V lost 1 base and J lost 0, with 14 bases in between. The CDR3 runs to 17 residues. Germline CDR1 reads SEHNR; CDR2 reads FQNEAQ (reference sequence). In DNA, the CDR3 is TGTGCCAGCAGCTTAGTTGGTTTGTCTAGCAGCACAGATACGCAGTATTTT. It is translated as CASSLVGLSSSTDTQYF.

This chain uses TRBV12-3 or TRBV12-4 with TRBJ2-3, with 8 bases aligning to TRBD2. The CDR3 has 16 residues. V was clipped by 7 bases and J by 2 bases; unmatched bases: 11. CDR3 region: CASTFRRSGTTDTQYF. CDR3 sequence (DNA): TGTGCCAGCACCTTCCGACGTAGCGGGACCACAGATACGCAGTATTTT.

This clonotype was seen only a few times. The genes are TRBV6-6 and TRBJ2-5, with TRBD2 matching over 7 bases. This CDR3 spans 13 amino acids. Trimming cost V 6 bases and J 4 bases; bases outside gene matches: 5. CDR1 is MNHNY and CDR2 is SVGAGI in the germline V gene (reference sequence). As DNA, the CDR3 is TGTGCCAGCAGGGATCCGGGGGGAGAGACCCAGTACTTC. As protein: CASRDPGGETQYF.

This clonotype was counted many times. CDR3 coding DNA: TGTGCCAGCAGTTTATCCGAGGGACCCTACGAGCAGTACTTC. Translating gives CASSLSEGPYEQYF. The rearrangement joins TRBV27 to TRBJ2-7; the D call may be TRBD1 or TRBD2 (5 bases each). V was shortened by 0 bases and J by 2 bases, with 8 bases between the two germline ends. CDR1 and CDR2 from the germline V gene are MNHEY and SMNVEV (reference sequence). The CDR3 loop spans 14 amino acids.

This clonotype was detected only a few times. The conserved final phenylalanine or tryptophan is absent from the CDR3, which likely points to a read error. This chain links TRBV29-1 with TRBJ1-1, with TRBD1 matching 7 bases. There are 14 residues in the CDR3. V was clipped by 2 bases and J by 5 bases; unmatched bases: 8. In germline, CDR1 is SQVTM, CDR2 ANQGSEA. The CDR3 region has the DNA TGCAGCGTTGAACAGCAGGGGGTTGGGACTGAAGCTTTCGTT. Protein sequence: CSVEQQGVGTEAFV.

The V and J genes are TRBV20-1 and TRBJ1-2; D gene uncertain. The CDR3 loop spans 14 amino acids. V gave up 6 bases and J gave up 2 bases, with 16 bases separating them. The germline gives CDR1 DFQATT, CDR2 SNEGSKA (reference sequence). CDR3 nucleotides: TGCAGTGCAAAACCCGCGGGGTTAAACTATGGCTACACCTTC. Translated, it gives CSAKPAGLNYGYTF.

A note on this clonotype: One junction end does not reproduce the germline sequence, and a read error may be involved. This rearrangement joins TRBV20-1 to TRBJ1-1; TRBD1 agrees at 7 bases. CDR3 length equals 15 residues. Germline loops: CDR1 DFQATT, CDR2 SNEGSKA (reference sequence). The CDR3 sequence is CSASPWGQTNTEAFF. The CDR3, as DNA: TGCAGCGCTAGCCCTTGGGGACAGACGAACACTGAAGCTTTCTTT.

The chain links TRBV5-5 to TRBJ2-5; perhaps TRBD1 as D (5 bases). CDR1 is SGHKS and CDR2 is YYEKEE in the germline V gene (reference sequence). The CDR3 contains 14 residues. Between the trimmed V and J ends, which lost 3 bases and 1 base, there was a span of 10 bases. CDR3 in amino acids: CASSWATAQETQYF. The CDR3 region has the DNA TGTGCCAGCAGCTGGGCGACAGCCCAAGAGACCCAGTACTTC.

The chain joins TRBV10-3 to TRBJ1-6; TRBD1 matches at 7 bases. V lost 0 bases to trimming and J lost 9 bases; unmatched junction nucleotides: 5. Per germline, CDR1 ENHRY and CDR2 SYGVKD. CDR3 length: 15 amino acids. The CDR3 region is CAISESTGSTSPLHF. As DNA, the CDR3 is TGTGCCATCAGTGAGTCGACAGGGTCGACTTCACCCCTCCACTTT.

CDR3 sequence: CASSSASAGANVLTF. The DNA of the CDR3 is TGTGCCAGTAGTTCGGCCTCTGCTGGGGCCAACGTCCTGACTTTC. V and J are TRBV19 and TRBJ2-6; D remains ambiguous. Germline CDR1 is LNHDA and CDR2 is SQIVND (reference sequence). The CDR3 runs 15 residues. V lost 5 bases and J lost 2, with 10 bases in between. The full variable domain, its missing parts supplied by reference TRBV19 and TRBJ2-6, is DGGITQSPKYLFRKEGQNVTLSCEQNLNHDAMYWYRQDPGQGLRLIYYSQIVNDFQKGDIAEGYSVSREKKESFPLTVTSAQKNPTAFYLCASSSASAGANVLTFGAGSRLTVL.

The chain combines TRBV6-2 or TRBV6-3 with TRBJ1-1, with 9 positions matching TRBD1. The CDR3 is 15 amino acids. The germline gives CDR1 MNHEY, CDR2 SVGEGT. After removal of 6 bases from V and 5 bases from J, the junction contained 10 bases not matched to a gene. CDR3 coding DNA: TGTGCCAGCAGAAACGGGGGACAGGGAAGGACTGAAGCTTTCTTT. It translates to CASRNGGQGRTEAFF.

The chain joins TRBV20-1 to TRBJ2-1; D not certain. The V gene lost 4 bases and the J gene lost 1 base, with 5 bases spanning the gap. CDR3 length: 12 residues. Looked up from germline, CDR1 is DFQATT and CDR2 is SNEGSKA (reference sequence). Here the CDR3 reads CSAKASYNEQFF. In nucleotides, the CDR3 is TGCAGTGCTAAGGCATCCTACAATGAGCAGTTCTTC.

This clonotype appeared many times. This sequence joins TRBV6-6 and TRBJ2-4, with TRBD2 as a possible D gene (5 bases). Germline V gives CDR1 MNHNY, CDR2 SVGAGI (reference sequence). V was trimmed by 10 bases and J by 8 bases, leaving 15 bases between them. The CDR3 loop spans 12 amino acids. CDR3 bases: TGTGCCACCCGGGCGGGTACGGACATTCAGTACTTC. Encoded protein: CATRAGTDIQYF.